The TCR beta chain under discussion was sequenced for a study of regulatory T cells in long-lasting Graves disease. Study observations and caveats: New patients shared about 910 public clonotypes, and persistent patients shared more, with about 2,700.

The sample's time point: newly diagnosed GD, antithyroid drugs for less than 3 months. Extracted RNA from PBMCs served as the source of the TCR library. For TCR beta, libraries came from iRepertoire HTBI primers and Arm-PCR of CDR3 regions. TCRdb re-called the multiplex PCR reads through MiXCR, storing one row per CDR3 protein. The sample contains 200,000 to 250,000 distinct CDR3 sequences, around 20% of which appear only once. This clonotype was counted many times. Its cognate antigen is unknown. Between the trimmed V and J ends, which lost 3 bases and 5 bases, there was a span of 4 bases. The CDR3 length is 11 residues. The same data also contributed to another study, on T cells in Graves' hyperthyroidism and ophthalmopathy.

The chain joins TRBV12-3 or TRBV12-4 to TRBJ2-5; D is ambiguous. The receptor was isolated from a young woman with Graves disease. The material sequenced was peripheral blood mononuclear cells (PBMCs), taken at new diagnosis, from a patient treated with antithyroid drugs. The CDR3 here is CASSFLETQYF. The CDR3 DNA is TGTGCCAGCAGTTTTCTGGAGACCCAGTACTTC.